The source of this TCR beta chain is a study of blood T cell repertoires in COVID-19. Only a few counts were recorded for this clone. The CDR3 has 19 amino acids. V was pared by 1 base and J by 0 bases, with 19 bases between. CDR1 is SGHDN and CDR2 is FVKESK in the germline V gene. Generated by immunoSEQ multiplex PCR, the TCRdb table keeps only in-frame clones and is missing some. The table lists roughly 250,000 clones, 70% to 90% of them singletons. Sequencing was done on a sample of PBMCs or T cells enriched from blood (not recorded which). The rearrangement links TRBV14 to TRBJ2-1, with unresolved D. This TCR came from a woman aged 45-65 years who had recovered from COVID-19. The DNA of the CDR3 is TGTGCCAGCAGCCAAGTGCGAAGTTGGGCCAACCCCTCCTACAATGAGCAGTTCTTC. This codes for CASSQVRSWANPSYNEQFF.